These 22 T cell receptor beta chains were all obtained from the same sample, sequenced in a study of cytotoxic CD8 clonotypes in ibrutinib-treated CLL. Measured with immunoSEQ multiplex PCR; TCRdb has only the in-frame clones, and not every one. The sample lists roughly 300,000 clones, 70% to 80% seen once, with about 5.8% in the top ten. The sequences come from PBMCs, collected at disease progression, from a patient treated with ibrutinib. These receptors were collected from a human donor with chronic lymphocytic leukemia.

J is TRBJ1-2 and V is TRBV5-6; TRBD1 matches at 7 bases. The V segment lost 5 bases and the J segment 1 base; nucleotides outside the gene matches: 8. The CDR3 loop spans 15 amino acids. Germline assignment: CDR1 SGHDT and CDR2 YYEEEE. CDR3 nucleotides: TGTGCCAGCAGTCATCCGGGACAGATTAACTATGGCTACACCTTC. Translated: CASSHPGQINYGYTF.

The CDR3 protein is CASSQPLSGVETQYF. In DNA form, the CDR3 reads TGTGCCAGTAGTCAACCTTTGTCTGGGGTTGAGACCCAGTACTTC. The chain is built from TRBV19 and TRBJ2-5; D is ambiguous. Germline loops: CDR1 LNHDA, CDR2 SQIVND (reference sequence). The CDR3 contains 15 residues. Deletions cut 5 bases from V and 5 bases from J, with 18 bases between.

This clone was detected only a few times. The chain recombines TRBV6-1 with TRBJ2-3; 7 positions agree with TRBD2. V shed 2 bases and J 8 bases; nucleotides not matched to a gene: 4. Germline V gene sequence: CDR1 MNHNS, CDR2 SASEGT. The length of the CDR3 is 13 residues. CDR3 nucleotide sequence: TGTGCCAGCAGTGAACAACGACTAGCTACGCAGTATTTT. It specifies CASSEQRLATQYF.

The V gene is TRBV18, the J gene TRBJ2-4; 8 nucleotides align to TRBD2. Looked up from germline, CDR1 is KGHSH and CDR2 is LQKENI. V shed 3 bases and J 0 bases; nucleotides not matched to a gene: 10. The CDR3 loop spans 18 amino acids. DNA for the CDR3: TGTGCCAGCTCACCTAAACAGGGTAGCGGGATAGCCAAAAACATTCAGTACTTC. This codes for CASSPKQGSGIAKNIQYF.

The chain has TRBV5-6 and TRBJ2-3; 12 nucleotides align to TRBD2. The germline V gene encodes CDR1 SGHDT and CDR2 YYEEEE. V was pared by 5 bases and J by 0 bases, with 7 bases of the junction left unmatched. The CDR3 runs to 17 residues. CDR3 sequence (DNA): TGTGCCAGCAGTCCTCGACTAGCGGGGGATAGCACAGATACGCAGTATTTT. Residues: CASSPRLAGDSTDTQYF. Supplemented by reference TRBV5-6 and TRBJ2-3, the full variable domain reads DAGVTQSPTHLIKTRGQQVTLRCSPKSGHDTVSWYQQALGQGPQFIFQYYEEEERQRGNFPDRFSGHQFPNYSSELNVNALLLGDSALYLCASSPRLAGDSTDTQYFGPGTRLTVL.

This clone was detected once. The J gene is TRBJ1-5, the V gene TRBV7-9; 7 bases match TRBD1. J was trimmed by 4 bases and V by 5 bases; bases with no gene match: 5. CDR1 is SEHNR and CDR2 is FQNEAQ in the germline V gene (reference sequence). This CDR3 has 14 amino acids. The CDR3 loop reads CASSETGSNQPQHF. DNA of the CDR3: TGTGCCAGCAGCGAGACAGGGAGTAATCAGCCCCAGCATTTT.

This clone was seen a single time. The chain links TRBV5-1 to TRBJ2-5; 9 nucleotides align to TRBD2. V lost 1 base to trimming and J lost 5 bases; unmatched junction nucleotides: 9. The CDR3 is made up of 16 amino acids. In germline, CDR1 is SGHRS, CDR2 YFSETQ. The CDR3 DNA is TGCGCCAGCAGCTTGTGGCGGGAGGGGATCGGGGAGACCCAGTACTTC. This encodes CASSLWREGIGETQYF.

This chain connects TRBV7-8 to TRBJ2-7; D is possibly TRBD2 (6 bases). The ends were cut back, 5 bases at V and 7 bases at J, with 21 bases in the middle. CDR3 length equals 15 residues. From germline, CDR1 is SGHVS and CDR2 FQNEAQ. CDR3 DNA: TGTGCCAGCAGCCCCCGGGACTGGGCTTTTGAAGAGCAGTACTTC. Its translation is CASSPRDWAFEEQYF.

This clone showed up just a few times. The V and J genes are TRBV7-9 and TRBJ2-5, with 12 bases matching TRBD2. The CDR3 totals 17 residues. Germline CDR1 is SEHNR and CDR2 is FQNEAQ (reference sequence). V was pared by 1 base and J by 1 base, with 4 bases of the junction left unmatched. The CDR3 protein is CASSLGGLAGLQETQYF. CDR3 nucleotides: TGTGCCAGCAGCTTAGGGGGACTAGCGGGCCTCCAAGAGACCCAGTACTTC.

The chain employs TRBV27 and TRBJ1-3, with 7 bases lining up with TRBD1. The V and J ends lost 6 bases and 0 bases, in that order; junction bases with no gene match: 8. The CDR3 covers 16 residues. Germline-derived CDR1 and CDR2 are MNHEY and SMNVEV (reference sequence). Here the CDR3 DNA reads TGTGCCAGCAGCCCAGGGGGAGCTGCCTCTGGAAACACCATATATTTT. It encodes CASSPGGAASGNTIYF.

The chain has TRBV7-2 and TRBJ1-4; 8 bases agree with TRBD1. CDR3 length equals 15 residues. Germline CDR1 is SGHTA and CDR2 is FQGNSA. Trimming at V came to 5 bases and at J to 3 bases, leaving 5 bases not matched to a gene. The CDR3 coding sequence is TGTGCCAGCAGCAGAGAGACAGGGGCTAATGAAAAACTGTTTTTT. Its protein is CASSRETGANEKLFF.

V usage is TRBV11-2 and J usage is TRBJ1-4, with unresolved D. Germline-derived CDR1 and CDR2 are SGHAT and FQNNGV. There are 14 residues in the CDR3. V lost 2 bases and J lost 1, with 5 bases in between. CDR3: CASSLLGTNEKLFF. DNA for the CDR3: TGTGCCAGCAGCTTATTAGGAACTAATGAAAAACTGTTTTTT.

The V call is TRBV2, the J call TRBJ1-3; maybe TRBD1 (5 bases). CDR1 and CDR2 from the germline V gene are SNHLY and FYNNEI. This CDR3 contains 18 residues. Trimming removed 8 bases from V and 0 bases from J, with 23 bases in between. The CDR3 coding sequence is TGTGCCAGCGAGGGCCAGGGAATCTTTGGGGACTCTGGAAACACCATATATTTT. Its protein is CASEGQGIFGDSGNTIYF.

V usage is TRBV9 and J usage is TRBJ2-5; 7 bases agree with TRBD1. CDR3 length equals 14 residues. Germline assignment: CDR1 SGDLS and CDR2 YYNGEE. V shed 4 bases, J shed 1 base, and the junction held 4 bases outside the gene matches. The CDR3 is CASSIGTAQETQYF. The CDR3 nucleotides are TGTGCCAGCAGCATCGGGACAGCCCAAGAGACCCAGTACTTC.

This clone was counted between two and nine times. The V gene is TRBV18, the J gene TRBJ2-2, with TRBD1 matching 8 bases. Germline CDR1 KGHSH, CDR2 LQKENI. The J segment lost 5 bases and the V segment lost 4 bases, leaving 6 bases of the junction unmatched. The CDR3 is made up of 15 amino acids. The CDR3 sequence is CASSRDRGATGELFF. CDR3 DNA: TGTGCCAGCTCACGAGACAGGGGTGCGACCGGGGAGCTGTTTTTT.

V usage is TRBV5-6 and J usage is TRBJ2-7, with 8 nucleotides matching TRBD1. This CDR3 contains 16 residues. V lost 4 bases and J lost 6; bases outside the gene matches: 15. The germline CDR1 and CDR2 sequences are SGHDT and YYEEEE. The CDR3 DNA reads TGTGCCAGCAGCCGTGGACAGGGTAGGCCCCGGGGCGAGCAGTACTTC. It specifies CASSRGQGRPRGEQYF.

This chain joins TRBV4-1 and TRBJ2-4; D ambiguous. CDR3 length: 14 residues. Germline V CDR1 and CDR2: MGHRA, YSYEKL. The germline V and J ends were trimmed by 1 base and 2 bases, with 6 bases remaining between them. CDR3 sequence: CASSQVGSKNIQYF. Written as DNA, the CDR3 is TGCGCCAGCAGCCAAGTAGGGTCCAAAAACATTCAGTACTTC.

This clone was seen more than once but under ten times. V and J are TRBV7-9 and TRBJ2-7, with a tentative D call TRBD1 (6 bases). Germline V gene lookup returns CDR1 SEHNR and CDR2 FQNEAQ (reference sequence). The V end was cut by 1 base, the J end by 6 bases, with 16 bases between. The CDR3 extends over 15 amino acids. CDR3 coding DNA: TGTGCCAGCAGCTTAGACAGGGCACCGTCTACCGAGCAGTACTTC. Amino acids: CASSLDRAPSTEQYF. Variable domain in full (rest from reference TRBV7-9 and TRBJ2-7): DTGVSQNPRHKITKRGQNVTFRCDPISEHNRLYWYRQTLGQGPEFLTYFQNEAQLEKSRLLSDRFSAERPKGSFSTLEIQRTEQGDSAMYLCASSLDRAPSTEQYFGPGTRLTVT.

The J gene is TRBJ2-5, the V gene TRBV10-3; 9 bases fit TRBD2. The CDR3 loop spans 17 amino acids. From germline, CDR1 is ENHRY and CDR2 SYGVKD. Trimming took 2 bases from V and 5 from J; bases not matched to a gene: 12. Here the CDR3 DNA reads TGTGCCATCAGTGAGAGGGGGCCTAGCGGGAAGATGGAGACCCAGTACTTC. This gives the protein CAISERGPSGKMETQYF.

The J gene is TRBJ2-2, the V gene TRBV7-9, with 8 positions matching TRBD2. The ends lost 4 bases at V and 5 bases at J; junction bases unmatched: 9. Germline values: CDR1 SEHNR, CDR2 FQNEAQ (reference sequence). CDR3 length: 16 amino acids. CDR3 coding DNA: TGTGCCAGCAGCTCCCTCGACCGGGGGGGTACCGGGGAGCTGTTTTTT. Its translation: CASSSLDRGGTGELFF.

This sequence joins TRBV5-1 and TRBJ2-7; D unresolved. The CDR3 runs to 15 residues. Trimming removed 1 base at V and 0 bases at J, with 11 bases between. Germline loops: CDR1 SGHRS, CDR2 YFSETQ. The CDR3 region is CASSLSKENSYEQYF. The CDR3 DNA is TGCGCCAGCAGCTTGTCCAAAGAGAACTCCTACGAGCAGTACTTC.

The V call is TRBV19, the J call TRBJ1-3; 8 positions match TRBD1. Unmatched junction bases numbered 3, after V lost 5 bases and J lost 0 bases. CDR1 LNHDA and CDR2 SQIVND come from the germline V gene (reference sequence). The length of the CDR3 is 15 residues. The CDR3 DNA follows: TGTGCCAGTAGTGAGGACAGGGCCTCTGGAAACACCATATATTTT. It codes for CASSEDRASGNTIYF.